These 30 T cell receptor beta chains originate from one sample sequenced in a study of response to subunit inactivated influenza vaccine. In TCRdb, the RT-PCR reads were re-called with MiXCR into one record per CDR3 protein. This table has under 850,000 distinct CDR3 sequences, less than 20% appearing once. The starting material was PBMCs from blood, obtained roughly 5 days after vaccination. The receptors shown here come from a man between 50 and 59 years old who received an inactivated influenza vaccine.

This clonotype was counted once. The junction differs from germline at one of its ends, possibly a read error. This sequence joins TRBV5-1 and TRBJ1-3; D is uncertain. The CDR3 sequence is 15 residues long. Germline CDR1 is SGHRS and CDR2 is YFSETQ. CDR3 nucleotide sequence: TGCGCCAGCAGCTTGAACGGGGAGAGTGGAATCACCATATATTTT. This sequence encodes CASSLNGESGITIYF. The full variable domain, with the rest looked up from reference TRBV5-1 and TRBJ1-3, is KAGVTQTPRYLIKTRGQQVTLSCSPISGHRSVSWYQQTPGQGLQFLFEYFSETQRNKGNFPGRFSGRQFSNSRSEMNVSTLELGDSALYLCASSLNGESGITIYFGEGSWLTVV.

This clonotype occurred a few times. This chain joins TRBV27 and TRBJ2-7; D is possibly TRBD2 (5 bases). The CDR3 length is 14 residues. From germline, CDR1 is MNHEY and CDR2 SMNVEV (reference sequence). The V end was cut by 2 bases, the J end by 4 bases, with 12 bases between. The CDR3: CASSLLATAYEQYF. The DNA of the CDR3 is TGTGCCAGCAGTTTACTAGCCACTGCATACGAGCAGTACTTC.

The chain is built from TRBV4-3 and TRBJ2-1; D gene unclear. The CDR3 is 16 amino acids. V lost 0 bases to trimming and J lost 0 bases, with 9 bases between them. Germline V gene data show CDR1 as LGHNA and CDR2 as YSLEER. CDR3 DNA: TGCGCCAGCAGCCAAGATCGGGCAGTCTCCTACAATGAGCAGTTCTTC. Encoded protein: CASSQDRAVSYNEQFF.

This chain links TRBV20-1 with TRBJ2-5; no definite D call. The CDR3 totals 12 residues. V lost 6 bases to trimming and J lost 9 bases, with 17 bases between them. Germline assignment: CDR1 DFQATT and CDR2 SNEGSKA (reference sequence). Written as DNA, the CDR3 is TGCAGTGCCAGCCGGGTCGGCCGGGCCCAGTACTTC. Its translation is CSASRVGRAQYF.

The V and J genes are TRBV20-1 and TRBJ2-1, with D perhaps TRBD1 (6 bases). Germline CDR1 DFQATT, CDR2 SNEGSKA (reference sequence). V dropped 6 bases and J dropped 0 bases, with 15 bases sitting between them. The CDR3 sequence is 15 residues long. The CDR3 sequence: CSASDRLNSYNEQFF. The CDR3, as DNA: TGCAGTGCCTCGGACAGACTCAACTCCTACAATGAGCAGTTCTTC.

This clonotype appeared many times. This clone may be a read error of a much larger clone one base away. This chain joins TRBV7-2 and TRBJ2-3; D remains unclear. The CDR3 spans 11 residues. The germline V gene encodes CDR1 SGHTA and CDR2 FQGNSA. V shed 5 bases and J shed 2 bases, with 2 bases lying between them. In DNA, the CDR3 is TGTGCCAGCAGCCACACAGATACGCAGTATTTT. It translates to CASSHTDTQYF.

This clonotype appeared a single time. The chain links TRBV5-1 to TRBJ2-1; D possibly corresponds to TRBD2 (6 bases). CDR3 length equals 15 residues. CDR1 is SGHRS and CDR2 is YFSETQ in the germline V gene. Trimming took 4 bases from V and 5 from J, leaving 16 bases between them. This CDR3 reads CASSPYSREDNEQFF. In DNA, the CDR3 is TGCGCCAGCAGCCCCTACTCTAGGGAGGACAATGAGCAGTTCTTC.

The V call is TRBV20-1, the J call TRBJ2-1, with TRBD2 identical over 7 bases. The V and J ends lost 5 bases and 4 bases, in that order; junction bases with no gene match: 8. Germline CDR1 is DFQATT and CDR2 is SNEGSKA (reference sequence). This CDR3 comprises 14 residues. CDR3 loop: CSAGTRLAYNEQFF. DNA for the CDR3: TGCAGTGCTGGTACGAGACTAGCTTACAATGAGCAGTTCTTC.

The chain carries TRBV20-1 and TRBJ1-5, with D maybe TRBD1 (5 bases). In germline, CDR1 is DFQATT, CDR2 SNEGSKA (reference sequence). CDR3 length: 13 amino acids. Trimming removed 1 base at V and 6 bases at J, with 10 bases between. Written as DNA, the CDR3 is TGCAGTGCTAGAGGACAGTTCGGTCAGCCCCAGCATTTT. Translating it yields CSARGQFGQPQHF.

This clonotype appeared a few times. This rearrangement joins TRBV7-2 to TRBJ2-7; 7 nucleotides line up with TRBD2. J lost 0 bases, V lost 5 bases, and 7 bases had no gene match. The CDR3 extends over 15 amino acids. Germline V gene lookup returns CDR1 SGHTA and CDR2 FQGNSA. The CDR3 coding sequence is TGTGCCAGCAGCCGAGTAGGGACTACCTCCTACGAGCAGTACTTC. It specifies CASSRVGTTSYEQYF.

This clonotype came up a few times. The chain carries TRBV5-1 and TRBJ2-3, with D possibly matching TRBD1 (5 bases). This CDR3 spans 16 amino acids. Looked up from germline, CDR1 is SGHRS and CDR2 is YFSETQ. The ends were cut back, 0 bases at V and 4 bases at J, with 15 bases in the middle. The CDR3 coding sequence is TGCGCCAGCAGCTTGGGGTGGGGAAAACAGGCAGATACGCAGTATTTT. Its protein is CASSLGWGKQADTQYF.

The chain carries TRBV20-1 and TRBJ2-5; tentative D call: TRBD1 (5 bases). Germline assignment: CDR1 DFQATT and CDR2 SNEGSKA (reference sequence). The CDR3 is made up of 12 amino acids. Trimming shortened V by 3 bases and J by 6 bases, and 11 bases separated the two germline ends. Here the CDR3 reads CSASIGVQTQYF. CDR3 sequence (DNA): TGCAGTGCTAGTATAGGGGTACAGACCCAGTACTTC.

This rearrangement joins TRBV9 to TRBJ2-1; 7 nucleotides align to TRBD2. This CDR3 is 14 amino acids long. Per the germline V gene, CDR1 is SGDLS and CDR2 is YYNGEE. V lost 4 bases, J lost 6 bases, and 7 bases stayed unmatched. CDR3 DNA: TGTGCCAGCAGCACCCGGACTAGGGGCAATGAGCAGTTCTTC. Translation gives CASSTRTRGNEQFF.

The rearrangement links TRBV5-1 to TRBJ2-3; 12 nucleotides line up with TRBD2. Germline V gene sequence: CDR1 SGHRS, CDR2 YFSETQ. Trimming took 4 bases from V and 0 from J; bases not matched to a gene: 3. The CDR3 extends over 16 amino acids. The CDR3 DNA reads TGCGCCAGCAGCCGGACTAGCGGGGCGAGCACAGATACGCAGTATTTT. This codes for CASSRTSGASTDTQYF. The full variable domain, completed using reference TRBV5-1 and TRBJ2-3, is KAGVTQTPRYLIKTRGQQVTLSCSPISGHRSVSWYQQTPGQGLQFLFEYFSETQRNKGNFPGRFSGRQFSNSRSEMNVSTLELGDSALYLCASSRTSGASTDTQYFGPGTRLTVL.

This clonotype was detected only a few times. The chain links TRBV5-1 to TRBJ2-2; D may correspond to TRBD1 or TRBD2 (5 bases each). Trimming pared 1 base from V and 5 bases from J, leaving 9 bases between. The V gene's germline CDR1 is SGHRS and CDR2 YFSETQ. This CDR3 comprises 14 residues. The CDR3 loop is CASSLWGSTGELFF. The CDR3 nucleotides read TGCGCCAGCAGCTTGTGGGGGAGTACCGGGGAGCTGTTTTTT.

This clonotype was observed a few times. The chain combines TRBV5-1 with TRBJ2-7, with 9 nucleotides matching TRBD1. Losses at the gene ends were 4 bases for V and 3 bases for J; bases not matched to a gene: 8. CDR1 is SGHRS and CDR2 is YFSETQ in the germline V gene. The CDR3 totals 15 residues. CDR3 residues: CASSMTSGQGYEQYF. The CDR3 nucleotides are TGCGCCAGCAGCATGACTTCGGGACAGGGCTACGAGCAGTACTTC. Combining the CDR3 with reference TRBV5-1 and TRBJ2-7 gives the whole variable domain KAGVTQTPRYLIKTRGQQVTLSCSPISGHRSVSWYQQTPGQGLQFLFEYFSETQRNKGNFPGRFSGRQFSNSRSEMNVSTLELGDSALYLCASSMTSGQGYEQYFGPGTRLTVT.

This sequence joins TRBV9 and TRBJ1-2, with no clear D. Looked up from germline, CDR1 is SGDLS and CDR2 is YYNGEE. The V and J ends lost 0 bases and 0 bases respectively, with 15 bases between them. The CDR3 loop spans 17 amino acids. CDR3 sequence: CASSVGAGPLANYGYTF. Here the CDR3 DNA reads TGTGCCAGCAGCGTAGGGGCAGGACCTTTAGCTAACTATGGCTACACCTTC.

This clonotype came up many times. CDR3 loop: CASSFLQGASTDTQYF. The CDR3, as DNA: TGTGCCAGCAGTTTTTTGCAGGGGGCCAGCACAGATACGCAGTATTTT. The chain is built from TRBV12-3 or TRBV12-4 and TRBJ2-3, with 8 nucleotides matching TRBD1. V lost 3 bases and J lost 0; bases outside the gene matches: 5. This CDR3 region has 16 residues.

This clonotype has a count of ten or more. V gene TRBV15 combines with J gene TRBJ1-3, with D possibly matching TRBD1 (5 bases). The CDR3 extends over 16 amino acids. Germline CDR1 and CDR2: LNHNV and YYDKDF (reference sequence). Trimming cost V 2 bases and J 2 bases, with 13 bases left between them. CDR3 sequence reads: CATSRRTTGTGNTIYF. The CDR3 DNA reads TGTGCCACCAGCAGAAGGACAACTGGGACTGGAAACACCATATATTTT.

This clonotype came up a few times. The chain links TRBV20-1 to TRBJ2-7; D call uncertain. V was clipped by 2 bases and J by 2 bases, with 10 bases between them. The V gene's germline CDR1 is DFQATT and CDR2 SNEGSKA (reference sequence). The CDR3 consists of 13 residues. CDR3 protein: CSARPLEPYEQYF. CDR3 nucleotide sequence: TGCAGTGCTAGACCCCTCGAGCCCTACGAGCAGTACTTC.

V and J are TRBV7-2 and TRBJ2-7; D might be TRBD1 (5 bases). V lost 2 bases and J 2 bases, leaving 10 bases between the germline ends. The CDR3 totals 14 residues. The germline V gene encodes CDR1 SGHTA and CDR2 FQGNSA. CDR3 amino acids: CASSLYRTPYEQYF. CDR3 DNA: TGTGCCAGCAGCTTATACAGGACCCCCTACGAGCAGTACTTC.

This clonotype has only a few counts. V is TRBV10-3 and J is TRBJ1-5, with D possibly being TRBD1 (5 bases). The germline V gene has CDR1 ENHRY and CDR2 SYGVKD. The CDR3 is made up of 12 amino acids. Trimming left V 0 bases short and J 15 bases short, with 12 bases between. CDR3 amino acids: CAISESGGSSHF. The CDR3 DNA is TGTGCCATCAGTGAGTCTGGGGGTTCGTCGCATTTT.

This clonotype was seen a few times. The rearrangement joins TRBV7-6 to TRBJ2-1; D possibly corresponds to TRBD2 (5 bases). This CDR3 comprises 15 residues. Trimming stripped 5 bases from V and 5 bases from J, with 16 bases between. From germline, CDR1 is SGHVS and CDR2 FNYEAQ. The DNA for the CDR3 is TGTGCCAGCAGCCGAAAGACGTTGACTAACAATGAGCAGTTCTTC. Translating it yields CASSRKTLTNNEQFF.

CDR3 sequence (DNA): TGTGCCAGCAGCCCAGGACAGGGGATTAGTGGGACCCAGTACTTC. Its protein is CASSPGQGISGTQYF. J is TRBJ2-5 and V is TRBV7-9, with 9 bases fitting TRBD1. The CDR3 covers 15 residues. Per germline, CDR1 SEHNR and CDR2 FQNEAQ (reference sequence). V lost 5 bases, J lost 7 bases, and 11 bases stayed unmatched.

By share, this clonotype counts as medium-sized. The rearrangement links TRBV12-3 or TRBV12-4 to TRBJ2-2, with D tentatively TRBD1 (5 bases). The CDR3 consists of 16 residues. V lost 3 bases and J 2 bases, leaving 13 bases between the germline ends. The DNA of the CDR3 is TGTGCCAGCAGTTTTGGGGCGACTTTCAACACCGGGGAGCTGTTTTTT. Translated: CASSFGATFNTGELFF.

V is TRBV6-2 or TRBV6-3 and J is TRBJ2-3; maybe TRBD2 (7 bases). CDR1 MNHEY and CDR2 SVGEGT come from the germline V gene. CDR3 size: 16 residues. Between the trimmed V and J ends, which lost 2 bases and 4 bases, there was a span of 16 bases. As DNA, the CDR3 is TGTGCCAGCAGTTACCGTCGGGGGGCTTGGGCAGATACGCAGTATTTT. Translation gives CASSYRRGAWADTQYF.

The V call is TRBV5-5, the J call TRBJ1-1, with D possibly matching TRBD1 (6 bases). Deletions cut 0 bases from V and 4 bases from J, with 16 bases between. Germline V gene sequence: CDR1 SGHKS, CDR2 YYEKEE (reference sequence). CDR3 size: 16 residues. Here the CDR3 reads CASSLEVGASGTEAFF. CDR3 in DNA: TGTGCCAGCAGCTTGGAGGTGGGGGCCTCAGGCACTGAAGCTTTCTTT.

Only a few counts were recorded for this clonotype. The rearrangement uses TRBV15 and TRBJ1-4, with a possible D match to TRBD1 (5 bases). V was trimmed by 1 base and J by 4 bases, leaving 19 bases between them. In germline, CDR1 is LNHNV, CDR2 YYDKDF (reference sequence). The CDR3 is 18 amino acids. The CDR3 loop reads CATSRGGGTPVGNEKLFF. CDR3 nucleotides: TGTGCCACCAGCAGAGGGGGAGGGACGCCCGTAGGTAATGAAAAACTGTTTTTT.

V usage is TRBV6-2 or TRBV6-3 and J usage is TRBJ2-2; 10 bases align to TRBD2. Trimming cost V 2 bases and J 7 bases; bases outside gene matches: 7. CDR3 length: 16 amino acids. Germline values: CDR1 MNHEY, CDR2 SVGEGT. The CDR3 loop reads CASSYTLAGAVGELFF. CDR3 bases: TGTGCCAGCAGTTACACTCTAGCGGGAGCCGTCGGGGAGCTGTTTTTT.

The chain employs TRBV7-2 and TRBJ2-2; TRBD1 aligns across 8 bases. Germline CDR1 and CDR2: SGHTA and FQGNSA. J was trimmed by 4 bases and V by 3 bases; bases with no gene match: 7. The CDR3 length is 16 residues. Here the CDR3 DNA reads TGTGCCAGCAGCTTGTTCCAGGGGGCGAGCACCGGGGAGCTGTTTTTT. Amino acids: CASSLFQGASTGELFF. The full variable domain, its missing parts supplied by reference TRBV7-2 and TRBJ2-2, is GAGVSQSPSNKVTEKGKDVELRCDPISGHTALYWYRQSLGQGLEFLIYFQGNSAPDKSGLPSDRFSAERTGGSVSTLTIQRTQQEDSAVYLCASSLFQGASTGELFFGEGSRLTVL.